This TCR beta chain is drawn from a study of spatial heterogeneity in lung cancer. In the study overall: There were consistently more beta-chain sequences detected than alpha-chain sequences. Study-wide results and caveats: Intratumoral expanded alpha and beta TCR counts were found to track tumor mutation counts.

Time point denoted: sample taken at primary tumor resection. The donors comprised approximately 72 untreated early-stage non-small cell lung cancer patients. The sequenced material consisted of unsorted whole RNA from tumor, nontumor lung or frozen PBMC. The sample holds many counts of this clonotype. Its antigen is unidentified. The CDR3 is 15 amino acids. Germline values: CDR1 SGHKS, CDR2 YYEKEE (reference sequence). Trimming took off 4 bases at V and 6 bases at J, with 17 bases between the two ends. Via MiXCR, TCRdb re-called the 5' RACE reads, giving one row per CDR3 protein. The sample contains about 28,000 distinct CDR3 sequences, around 6.5% of which appear only once.

The chain couples TRBV5-5 to TRBJ1-5; no clear D. This TCR came from a male donor with early-stage non-small cell lung cancer. Material: lung tumor tissue, obtained at surgery. The DNA for the CDR3 is TGTGCCAGCAGCCGAAGACCCTTCGAGGGTCAGCCCCAGCATTTT. Its protein product is CASSRRPFEGQPQHF.